These 8 T cell receptor beta chains share one sample of origin, sequenced in a study of blood T cell repertoires in COVID-19. Generated by immunoSEQ multiplex PCR, the TCRdb table keeps only in-frame clones and is missing some. The table has around 300,000 clones, 90% seen once. Sequencing was carried out using peripheral blood. These receptors came from a woman in her twenties or thirties with COVID-19, enrolled during active disease.

The sample holds one count of this clone. The chain recombines TRBV9 with TRBJ2-2; 7 bases fit TRBD1. The germline V gene has CDR1 SGDLS and CDR2 YYNGEE. The V and J ends lost 3 bases and 3 bases, in that order; junction bases with no gene match: 5. The CDR3 consists of 15 residues. The CDR3 nucleotides are TGTGCCAGCAGCGGGACAGGTTCGTACACCGGGGAGCTGTTTTTT. Amino acids: CASSGTGSYTGELFF.

This chain joins TRBV4-1 and TRBJ2-7, with D maybe TRBD2 (5 bases). V was cut by 3 bases and J by 2 bases, with 14 bases left in between. This CDR3 region has 15 residues. CDR1 and CDR2 from the germline V gene are MGHRA and YSYEKL. CDR3 nucleotides: TGCGCCAGCAGCCAGCGACGGACTGATACCTACGAGCAGTACTTC. This encodes CASSQRRTDTYEQYF.

The chain couples TRBV30 to TRBJ1-3; maybe TRBD1 (6 bases). Between the trimmed V and J ends, which lost 7 bases and 3 bases, there was a span of 13 bases. The germline V gene has CDR1 GTSNPN and CDR2 SVGIG (reference sequence). The CDR3 covers 13 residues. The CDR3 sequence: CASEGGFGNTIYF. Here the CDR3 DNA reads TGTGCCTCGGAGGGGGGGTTTGGAAACACCATATATTTT.

The V and J genes are TRBV27 and TRBJ1-1; D is ambiguous. Germline CDR1 reads MNHEY; CDR2 reads SMNVEV (reference sequence). The CDR3 sequence is 15 residues long. Trimming took 5 bases from V and 7 from J, leaving 20 bases between them. The CDR3 bases are TGTGCCAGCAGTCCAATTCTTACTAGTTCCTTTGAAGCTTTCTTT. Amino acid sequence: CASSPILTSSFEAFF.

This chain connects TRBV18 to TRBJ2-2, with D perhaps TRBD2 (5 bases). Germline V gene data show CDR1 as KGHSH and CDR2 as LQKENI. The CDR3 is made up of 13 amino acids. V lost 1 base, J lost 5 bases, and 5 bases lay in between. DNA of the CDR3: TGTGCCAGCTCACCACTAGCGACCGGGGAGCTGTTTTTT. It translates to CASSPLATGELFF. The full variable domain, rest sourced from reference TRBV18 and TRBJ2-2, is NAGVMQNPRHLVRRRGQEARLRCSPMKGHSHVYWYRQLPEEGLKFMVYLQKENIIDESGMPKERFSAEFPKEGPSILRIQQVVRGDSAAYFCASSPLATGELFFGEGSRLTVL.

V and J are TRBV11-2 and TRBJ2-5; D not certain. This CDR3 is built from 16 residues. Trimming cost V 4 bases and J 5 bases, with 20 bases left between them. Germline CDR1 reads SGHAT; CDR2 reads FQNNGV. CDR3 DNA sequence: TGTGCCAGCAGCTCCCGGATTGGTAGCTTTGGGGAGACCCAGTACTTC. It translates to CASSSRIGSFGETQYF.

V usage is TRBV30 and J usage is TRBJ2-1; 10 bases map to TRBD2. The CDR3 consists of 17 residues. Germline CDR1 is GTSNPN and CDR2 is SVGIG (reference sequence). V lost 0 bases, J lost 6 bases, and 11 bases stayed unmatched. The DNA for the CDR3 is TGTGCCTGGAGTGTAATCCCGGCTAGCGGGGGCCCCAATGAGCAGTTCTTC. It encodes CAWSVIPASGGPNEQFF.

The chain carries TRBV6-4 and TRBJ1-5; TRBD1 is a possible D gene (5 bases). This CDR3 region has 16 residues. With 3 bases removed from V and 4 bases from J, the gap between germline ends came to 16 bases. The germline gives CDR1 MRHNA, CDR2 SNTAGT. The CDR3 DNA sequence: TGTGCCAGCAGTGATTGCGCCGGGGGAGGGAATCAGCCCCAGCATTTT. Amino acid sequence: CASSDCAGGGNQPQHF.